This TCR beta chain was captured by sequencing in a study of blood T cell repertoires in COVID-19. Study-level information: PBMCs, B-cell-depleted T cells, or T cells were the source of the cDNA or gDNA that made up the material.

In the original analysis: Reference gene primer amplification gave nucleated cell count estimates. Sequenced by immunoSEQ multiplex PCR; TCRdb stores in-frame clones only, minus some. From that table come the V and J calls and clone size; the DNA was used to work out D and trimming. The sample contains some 67,000 clones, 75% to 85% of which appear only once. CDR1 is MNHEY, CDR2 SMNVEV, per germline (reference sequence). V lost 5 bases to trimming and J lost 3 bases; unmatched junction nucleotides: 3. The CDR3 contains 13 residues. This chain connects TRBV27 to TRBJ1-2, with 7 bases matching TRBD1. The sample comprised peripheral blood. The source of this sequence is a woman aged 60-75 years with acute or convalescent COVID-19. The chain's CDR3 is CASSTTGDYGYTF. The CDR3 DNA follows: TGTGCCAGCAGTACAACAGGGGACTATGGCTACACCTTC.